The 28 T cell receptor beta chains below were found in one sample sequenced in a study of blood T cell repertoires in COVID-19. The table came from immunoSEQ multiplex PCR; TCRdb's copy has only in-frame clones and leaves some out. The sample lists about 210,000 clones; approximately 78% were seen once. Source material: PBMCs or T cells enriched from blood (not recorded which). The receptor set was obtained from a man aged 35-49 years who had recovered from COVID-19.

V is TRBV5-6 and J is TRBJ2-5, with no clear D. Germline CDR1 reads SGHDT; CDR2 reads YYEEEE. The CDR3 runs 15 residues. The V end lost 0 bases, the J end lost 3 bases, and 12 bases lay between the germline ends. The CDR3, as DNA: TGTGCCAGCAGCTTGGCCCCGACTCCCAAAGAGACCCAGTACTTC. It codes for CASSLAPTPKETQYF.

Here the CDR3 reads CASGDWRDTQYF. The DNA of the CDR3 is TGTGCCAGTGGGGACTGGCGAGATACGCAGTATTTT. V usage is TRBV19 and J usage is TRBJ2-3; possibly TRBD2 for D (6 bases). V was trimmed by 8 bases and J by 5 bases, leaving 11 bases between them. Germline lookup yields CDR1 LNHDA and CDR2 SQIVND (reference sequence). CDR3 length equals 12 residues.

This clone has only one observation. The chain carries TRBV3-1 (or the pseudogene TRBV3-2) and TRBJ1-2; 9 nucleotides align to TRBD1. With V trimmed by 7 bases and J by 7 bases, 19 bases remained unmatched. The CDR3 extends over 17 amino acids. The germline gives CDR1 LGHDT, CDR2 YNNKEL (reference sequence). The CDR3 coding sequence is TGTGCCAGCACTAAAAAGCCAACCCAACAGGGGGCTGGTGGCTACACCTTC. Encoded protein: CASTKKPTQQGAGGYTF.

The chain couples TRBV5-1 to TRBJ1-2; D is ambiguous. This CDR3 is built from 13 residues. Germline V gene sequence: CDR1 SGHRS, CDR2 YFSETQ. Trimming shortened V by 1 base and J by 1 base, and 5 bases separated the two germline ends. In DNA form, the CDR3 reads TGCGCCAGCAGCTTGTGGAGTAACTATGGCTACACCTTC. This codes for CASSLWSNYGYTF.

V usage is TRBV6-5 and J usage is TRBJ1-3; no clear D. The V gene lost 8 bases and the J gene lost 0 bases, with 11 bases spanning the gap. The CDR3 length is 14 residues. CDR1 and CDR2 from the germline V gene are MNHEY and SVGAGI. The CDR3 DNA reads as TGTGCCAGCCGCGGGGAGTACTCTGGAAACACCATATATTTT. It encodes CASRGEYSGNTIYF.

CDR3: CASSSTNRVKNYGYTF. CDR3 DNA sequence: TGTGCCAGCAGTTCGACGAACAGGGTAAAAAACTATGGCTACACCTTC. This chain joins TRBV6-5 and TRBJ1-2; the D gene is possibly TRBD1 (6 bases). The CDR3 runs to 16 residues. Trimming pared 4 bases from V and 2 bases from J, leaving 17 bases between. In germline, CDR1 is MNHEY, CDR2 SVGAGI.

Only one count was recorded for this clone. The chain links TRBV9 to TRBJ1-2; D might be TRBD1 (6 bases). The V end was cut by 4 bases, the J end by 7 bases, with 11 bases between. CDR1 SGDLS and CDR2 YYNGEE come from the germline V gene. This CDR3 comprises 12 residues. CDR3 in amino acids: CASSQGTFGYTF. Written as DNA, the CDR3 is TGTGCCAGCAGCCAAGGGACATTTGGCTACACCTTC.

The gene calls are TRBV6-5 and TRBJ2-1; D is unclear. The CDR3 has 13 amino acids. With 11 bases removed from V and 3 bases from J, the gap between germline ends came to 14 bases. Germline loops: CDR1 MNHEY, CDR2 SVGAGI. The CDR3 spells CASRGPFYNEQFF. CDR3 nucleotides: TGTGCCTCCCGAGGTCCGTTCTACAATGAGCAGTTCTTC.

This chain connects TRBV19 to TRBJ2-5; possible D gene TRBD2, 6 bases. CDR3 length equals 15 residues. CDR1 and CDR2 (germline): LNHDA, SQIVND (reference sequence). Trimming took 4 bases from V and 5 from J, leaving 17 bases between them. CDR3 amino acids: CASSTALTAGETQYF. In nucleotides, the CDR3 is TGTGCCAGTAGTACCGCCCTTACCGCGGGGGAGACCCAGTACTTC.

The rearrangement joins TRBV7-7 to TRBJ2-1; D unclear. V lost 6 bases and J lost 9, with 12 bases in between. Germline CDR1 is SSHAT and CDR2 is FNYEAQ (reference sequence). This CDR3 region has 12 residues. CDR3 nucleotide sequence: TGTGCCAGCAGTCCAACAGTGGGTGAGCAGTTCTTC. Its protein product is CASSPTVGEQFF.

This clone was picked up one time. V usage is TRBV5-8 and J usage is TRBJ1-2; D call uncertain. In germline, CDR1 is SGHTS, CDR2 YDEGEE. V lost 0 bases and J lost 8, with 11 bases in between. The CDR3 contains 13 residues. The CDR3 sequence: CASSLGRQRGYTF. The CDR3 coding sequence is TGTGCCAGCAGCTTGGGCAGGCAAAGGGGCTACACCTTC.

The sample holds a few counts of this clone. The V and J genes are TRBV29-1 and TRBJ2-1; D may be TRBD2 (5 bases). The CDR3 totals 13 residues. Germline V gene sequence: CDR1 SQVTM, CDR2 ANQGSEA. Trimming removed 6 bases at V and 0 bases at J, with 9 bases between. The CDR3 region is CSVEESSYNEQFF. The CDR3 DNA is TGCAGCGTGGAGGAGAGCTCCTACAATGAGCAGTTCTTC.

This clone was counted at least ten times. This sequence joins TRBV10-3 and TRBJ1-2; TRBD1 might be the D (5 bases). The CDR3 is 14 amino acids. Trimming removed 3 bases from V and 6 bases from J, with 14 bases in between. Germline V gives CDR1 ENHRY, CDR2 SYGVKD. CDR3 sequence (DNA): TGTGCCATCAGTGACAGGGTAAGTAGACATGGCTACACCTTC. Amino acid sequence: CAISDRVSRHGYTF.

The J gene is TRBJ2-1, the V gene TRBV11-2; no clear D gene. The length of the CDR3 is 13 residues. CDR1 SGHAT and CDR2 FQNNGV come from the germline V gene. V was clipped by 6 bases and J by 6 bases, with 12 bases between them. The chain's CDR3 is CASSKLLTNEQFF. In DNA, the CDR3 is TGTGCCAGCAGTAAACTACTGACCAATGAGCAGTTCTTC.

V and J are TRBV27 and TRBJ2-7, with a possible D match to TRBD2 (6 bases). V dropped 5 bases and J dropped 1 base, with 6 bases sitting between them. CDR1 is MNHEY and CDR2 is SMNVEV in the germline V gene (reference sequence). CDR3 length equals 12 residues. CDR3 in DNA: TGTGCCAGCAGTCGGGGGTCCTACGAGCAGTACTTC. It is translated as CASSRGSYEQYF.

V gene TRBV7-9 combines with J gene TRBJ1-1, with 9 bases that match TRBD1. The CDR3 loop spans 14 amino acids. The junction had 4 bases not matched to a gene; V was cut back by 6 bases and J by 2 bases. CDR1 and CDR2 (germline): SEHNR, FQNEAQ (reference sequence). In DNA, the CDR3 is TGTGCCAGCAGACTGGGACAGGGAAACACTGAAGCTTTCTTT. Its translation is CASRLGQGNTEAFF.

CDR3 protein: CASSTRQAPYEQYF. As DNA, the CDR3 is TGCGCCAGCAGCACTCGACAGGCCCCCTACGAGCAGTACTTC. V is TRBV4-1 and J is TRBJ2-7, with D possibly TRBD1 on 6 matching bases. The germline gives CDR1 MGHRA, CDR2 YSYEKL. The CDR3 runs to 14 residues. V dropped 5 bases and J dropped 2 bases, with 13 bases sitting between them.

This sequence joins TRBV5-4 and TRBJ2-2; possibly TRBD2 for D (5 bases). CDR3 length: 13 residues. The V and J ends lost 0 bases and 7 bases respectively, with 7 bases between them. CDR1 and CDR2 (germline): SGHNT, YYREEE (reference sequence). CDR3 DNA: TGTGCCAGCAGCTTGGCCCGGGACGGGGAGCTGTTTTTT. As protein: CASSLARDGELFF.

This clone was seen just once. V usage is TRBV24-1 and J usage is TRBJ2-1; D is ambiguous. The CDR3 has 13 amino acids. Germline lookup yields CDR1 KGHDR and CDR2 SFDVKD. Between the trimmed V and J ends, which lost 1 base and 9 bases, there was a span of 9 bases. The DNA of the CDR3 is TGTGCCACCAGTGATTTTGGTTCGGGTGAGCAGTTCTTC. This sequence encodes CATSDFGSGEQFF.

This chain joins TRBV27 and TRBJ1-2; TRBD1 matches 7 bases. Germline V gene data show CDR1 as MNHEY and CDR2 as SMNVEV (reference sequence). Trimming cost V 5 bases and J 6 bases; bases outside gene matches: 6. This CDR3 has 13 amino acids. CDR3 region: CASSPGRGNGYTF. CDR3 DNA sequence: TGTGCCAGCAGTCCCGGCAGGGGGAATGGCTACACCTTC.

This clone has a handful of counts. The chain has TRBV30 and TRBJ2-2, with D perhaps TRBD1 (6 bases). V was trimmed by 5 bases and J by 1 base, leaving 8 bases between them. CDR3 length: 13 amino acids. Germline V gene sequence: CDR1 GTSNPN, CDR2 SVGIG (reference sequence). The CDR3 DNA is TGTGCCTGGTTGGACAGGAACACCGGGGAGCTGTTTTTT. Its protein product is CAWLDRNTGELFF. The full variable domain, completed using reference TRBV30 and TRBJ2-2, is SQTIHQWPATLVQPVGSPLSLECTVEGTSNPNLYWYRQAAGRGLQLLFYSVGIGQISSEVPQNLSASRPQDRQFILSSKKLLLSDSGFYLCAWLDRNTGELFFGEGSRLTVL.

The CDR3 here is CASTLADTGELFF. CDR3 bases: TGTGCCAGCACGCTGGCGGACACCGGGGAGCTGTTTTTT. This chain links TRBV28 with TRBJ2-2; D remains ambiguous. Germline CDR1 is MDHEN and CDR2 is SYDVKM. The CDR3 consists of 13 residues. V dropped 7 bases and J dropped 3 bases, with 9 bases sitting between them. The complete variable domain, with remaining parts taken from reference TRBV28 and TRBJ2-2, reads DVKVTQSSRYLVKRTGEKVFLECVQDMDHENMFWYRQDPGLGLRLIYFSYDVKMKEKGDIPEGYSVSREKKERFSLILESASTNQTSMYLCASTLADTGELFFGEGSRLTVL.

This chain uses TRBV9 with TRBJ2-3; tentatively, D is TRBD2 (5 bases). CDR1 SGDLS and CDR2 YYNGEE come from the germline V gene. CDR3 length equals 13 residues. The V end was cut by 2 bases, the J end by 5 bases, with 9 bases between. The CDR3 DNA reads as TGTGCCAGCAGCGTGTCAGGAGGAGATACGCAGTATTTT. Amino acid sequence: CASSVSGGDTQYF.

There are a few counts of this clone. This chain connects TRBV2 to TRBJ1-2, with 10 bases identical to TRBD1. V dropped 7 bases and J dropped 7; count of bases not matched to a gene: 12. CDR1 and CDR2 (germline): SNHLY, FYNNEI. This CDR3 comprises 15 residues. CDR3 protein: CASTATGGGLSGYTF. DNA of the CDR3: TGTGCCAGCACTGCGACAGGGGGCGGTTTAAGTGGCTACACCTTC.

A remark on this clone: The junction shows a germline mismatch at one end, possibly a read error. The DNA for the CDR3 is TGTGCCAGCAGTGACAACAGGGAATGGAGCAGTCAGCCCCAGCATTTT. Its protein product is CASSDNREWSSQPQHF. V and J are TRBV6-1 and TRBJ1-5, with a tentative D call TRBD1 (6 bases). This CDR3 has 16 residues. Germline-derived CDR1 and CDR2 are MNHNS and SASEGT.

The chain uses TRBV12-5 and TRBJ1-2; 7 bases match TRBD1. Per the germline V gene, CDR1 is LGHNT and CDR2 is FRNRAP. The CDR3 extends over 16 amino acids. V gave up 1 base and J gave up 4 bases; unmatched junction bases: 9. The DNA of the CDR3 is TGTGCTAGTGGTTTGGGGGGACAGAATCCTATCTATGGCTACACCTTC. Translation: CASGLGGQNPIYGYTF. Using reference TRBV12-5 and TRBJ1-2 for the parts outside the CDR3, the full variable domain is DARVTQTPRHKVTEMGQEVTMRCQPILGHNTVFWYRQTMMQGLELLAYFRNRAPLDDSGMPKDRFSAEMPDATLATLKIQPSEPRDSAVYFCASGLGGQNPIYGYTFGSGTRLTVV.

The chain has TRBV7-3 and TRBJ1-2; TRBD1 matches 7 bases. Trimming removed 5 bases from V and 7 bases from J; junction bases left unmatched: 10. The germline CDR1 and CDR2 sequences are SGHTA and FQGTGA. The CDR3 runs 14 residues. CDR3 sequence reads: CASSPTGVDSGYTF. The CDR3 DNA follows: TGTGCCAGCAGCCCTACAGGGGTTGACTCTGGCTACACCTTC.

A note on this clone: The identical CDR3 is also encoded by other nucleotide sequences in the sample. V usage is TRBV9 and J usage is TRBJ2-1; the D gene is possibly TRBD2 (6 bases). The ends were cut back, 0 bases at V and 4 bases at J, with 11 bases in the middle. The CDR3 is 15 residues long. CDR1 is SGDLS, CDR2 YYNGEE, per germline. The CDR3 loop is CASSVDSGPYNEQFF. CDR3 in DNA: TGTGCCAGCAGCGTAGACAGCGGGCCTTACAATGAGCAGTTCTTC.